Each of the 21 T cell receptor beta chains below was sequenced from the same sample in a study of OX40 agonist ivuxolimab in advanced cancers. Sequencing was performed with immunoSEQ multiplex PCR; in TCRdb, only in-frame clones are kept and a portion is missing. Here the sample spans under 90,000 clones, roughly 91% being singletons. Material: CD4+ or CD8+ T cells sorted from blood, obtained in a trial of the OX40 agonist ivuxolimab. The receptor source for this set is an adult with an advanced solid tumor such as melanoma, head and neck, liver or kidney cancer.

The V and J genes are TRBV7-6 and TRBJ1-2; TRBD1 aligns across 7 bases. Per germline, CDR1 SGHVS and CDR2 FNYEAQ. Trimming at V came to 5 bases and at J to 3 bases, leaving 6 bases not matched to a gene. The CDR3 consists of 14 residues. The CDR3 DNA is TGTGCCAGCAGCCCTAACACAGGGGACTATGGCTACACCTTC. It specifies CASSPNTGDYGYTF.

V gene TRBV19 combines with J gene TRBJ2-7; D remains unclear. From germline, CDR1 is LNHDA and CDR2 SQIVND (reference sequence). The CDR3 spans 13 residues. Trimming shortened V by 1 base and J by 6 bases, and 10 bases separated the two germline ends. As DNA, the CDR3 is TGTGCCAGTAGTATAGGGCAGGTAGGCGAGCAGTACTTC. As protein: CASSIGQVGEQYF. Full variable domain (rest looked up from reference TRBV19 and TRBJ2-7): DGGITQSPKYLFRKEGQNVTLSCEQNLNHDAMYWYRQDPGQGLRLIYYSQIVNDFQKGDIAEGYSVSREKKESFPLTVTSAQKNPTAFYLCASSIGQVGEQYFGPGTRLTVT.

This rearrangement joins TRBV28 to TRBJ2-3, with D perhaps matching TRBD1 or TRBD2 (5 bases each). Germline V gene sequence: CDR1 MDHEN, CDR2 SYDVKM. The CDR3 has 16 amino acids. V was trimmed by 8 bases and J by 0 bases, leaving 18 bases between them. This CDR3 is CASAFLRGASTDTQYF. CDR3 bases: TGTGCCAGCGCCTTTTTAAGGGGAGCTAGCACAGATACGCAGTATTTT.

V is TRBV28 and J is TRBJ2-7; a possible D gene is TRBD2 (6 bases). Germline loops: CDR1 MDHEN, CDR2 SYDVKM. CDR3 length equals 16 residues. The V gene lost 6 bases and the J gene lost 1 base, with 19 bases spanning the gap. Written as DNA, the CDR3 is TGTGCCAGCAGATCTCCCGCGGCGGGGCTTTCCTACGAGCAGTACTTC. Translating it yields CASRSPAAGLSYEQYF.

As regards this clone: Other DNA sequences of this sample code for an identical CDR3. The genes are TRBV7-2 and TRBJ2-3, with a tentative D call TRBD1 (6 bases). From germline, CDR1 is SGHTA and CDR2 FQGNSA. The CDR3 length is 14 residues. V lost 4 bases and J lost 2, with 10 bases in between. The CDR3 reads CASSSRTVTDTQYF. Here the CDR3 DNA reads TGTGCCAGCAGCTCCCGGACAGTCACAGATACGCAGTATTTT.

The J gene is TRBJ2-5, the V gene TRBV6-6; 7 nucleotides match TRBD2. Germline CDR1 reads MNHNY; CDR2 reads SVGAGI (reference sequence). J gave up 2 bases and V 6 bases, and 3 bases lay outside the gene matches. The CDR3 covers 13 residues. The CDR3 nucleotides read TGTGCCAGCAGACATAGCGGGCAAGAGACCCAGTACTTC. As protein: CASRHSGQETQYF.

The genes are TRBV28 and TRBJ2-1, with D tentatively TRBD1 (6 bases). The V and J ends lost 8 bases and 5 bases respectively, with 13 bases between them. The CDR3 sequence is 13 residues long. The germline V gene has CDR1 MDHEN and CDR2 SYDVKM. CDR3 amino acids: CASVGQGNNEQFF. The CDR3 DNA reads as TGTGCCAGCGTTGGGCAGGGGAACAATGAGCAGTTCTTC.

The rearrangement links TRBV27 to TRBJ2-5; 8 nucleotides align to TRBD2. The CDR3 contains 17 residues. Germline V gene data show CDR1 as MNHEY and CDR2 as SMNVEV (reference sequence). V shed 3 bases and J 2 bases; nucleotides not matched to a gene: 11. CDR3 in amino acids: CASSFVFAPSGQETQYF. The CDR3 DNA sequence: TGTGCCAGCAGTTTTGTGTTTGCCCCTAGCGGGCAAGAGACCCAGTACTTC.

The CDR3 DNA is TGTGCCAGCAGTTTCAGACTAGCGGGGGGCCGAGACAATGAGCAGTTCTTC. Its protein product is CASSFRLAGGRDNEQFF. The chain links TRBV6-7 to TRBJ2-1; 13 nucleotides align to TRBD2. TRBV6-7 is flagged as an ORF with uncertain function. This CDR3 region has 17 residues. V dropped 4 bases and J dropped 5; count of bases not matched to a gene: 8.

The chain employs TRBV20-1 and TRBJ1-2; D gene ambiguous. The CDR3 extends over 11 amino acids. The germline V gene has CDR1 DFQATT and CDR2 SNEGSKA (reference sequence). Trimming took off 7 bases at V and 2 bases at J, with 8 bases between the two ends. The CDR3 sequence: CSDTQNYGYTF. The CDR3 DNA sequence: TGCAGTGACACCCAGAACTATGGCTACACCTTC.

The rearrangement links TRBV30 to TRBJ1-2, with TRBD1 matching over 7 bases. CDR1 is GTSNPN and CDR2 is SVGIG in the germline V gene (reference sequence). Trimming removed 4 bases from V and 4 bases from J; junction bases left unmatched: 9. The CDR3 is 14 residues long. CDR3 DNA: TGTGCCTGGACCTGGGGAGGGGGCACCTATGGCTACACCTTC. It yields the protein CAWTWGGGTYGYTF. Looking up the rest from reference TRBV30 and TRBJ1-2 gives the full variable domain: SQTIHQWPATLVQPVGSPLSLECTVEGTSNPNLYWYRQAAGRGLQLLFYSVGIGQISSEVPQNLSASRPQDRQFILSSKKLLLSDSGFYLCAWTWGGGTYGYTFGSGTRLTVV.

The chain joins TRBV9 to TRBJ2-7; a weak D match, TRBD1 (6 bases). V was clipped by 0 bases and J by 5 bases, with 12 bases between them. The CDR3 consists of 14 residues. Per the germline V gene, CDR1 is SGDLS and CDR2 is YYNGEE. CDR3 in DNA: TGTGCCAGCAGCGTAGGCCAGGGGTACCACGAGCAGTACTTC. It translates to CASSVGQGYHEQYF.

The chain carries TRBV6-5 and TRBJ1-6, with 7 bases matching TRBD1. V lost 6 bases to trimming and J lost 8 bases; unmatched junction nucleotides: 4. Germline assignment: CDR1 MNHEY and CDR2 SVGAGI. The CDR3 consists of 13 residues. The CDR3 coding sequence is TGTGCCAGCAGCACAGGGGTTGATTCACCCCTCCACTTT. It specifies CASSTGVDSPLHF.

This clone was counted only a few times. This chain connects TRBV10-3 to TRBJ1-1; D is ambiguous. Per germline, CDR1 ENHRY and CDR2 SYGVKD. Between the trimmed V and J ends, which lost 0 bases and 0 bases, there was a span of 5 bases. There are 14 residues in the CDR3. The CDR3 region has the DNA TGTGCCATCAGTGAGTCAGCGATGAACACTGAAGCTTTCTTT. Protein product: CAISESAMNTEAFF.

This chain uses TRBV27 with TRBJ2-2; perhaps TRBD2 as D (5 bases). Germline values: CDR1 MNHEY, CDR2 SMNVEV (reference sequence). The CDR3 extends over 16 amino acids. Deletions cut 7 bases from V and 0 bases from J, with 15 bases between. The CDR3 spells CASTRWRPTNTGELFF. DNA of the CDR3: TGTGCCAGCACCCGGTGGAGGCCTACGAACACCGGGGAGCTGTTTTTT.

V and J are TRBV27 and TRBJ1-3, with D unresolved. Trimming left V 5 bases short and J 8 bases short, with 13 bases between. This CDR3 is 13 amino acids long. CDR1 is MNHEY, CDR2 SMNVEV, per germline (reference sequence). The chain's CDR3 is CASSPYPRDTIYF. CDR3 bases: TGTGCCAGCAGTCCCTACCCCCGGGACACCATATATTTT.

The CDR3 loop is CASSTQVLNNSPLHF. The DNA for the CDR3 is TGTGCCAGCAGCACACAGGTTTTGAATAATTCACCCCTCCACTTT. The chain employs TRBV4-2 and TRBJ1-6; TRBD1 is a possible D gene (5 bases). Germline CDR1 LGHNA, CDR2 YNFKEQ. This CDR3 spans 15 amino acids. V was trimmed by 5 bases and J by 5 bases, leaving 13 bases between them.

CDR3 nucleotide sequence: TGTGCCAGCAGCGTCCGGACAGGGGGAACAGATACGCAGTATTTT. Amino acid sequence: CASSVRTGGTDTQYF. The J gene is TRBJ2-3, the V gene TRBV9; 10 nucleotides line up with TRBD1. Germline-derived CDR1 and CDR2 are SGDLS and YYNGEE. This CDR3 has 15 residues. J lost 3 bases, V lost 2 bases, and 3 bases had no gene match.

A single count supports this clone. The chain uses TRBV6-5 and TRBJ1-2; 7 bases align to TRBD1. CDR1 and CDR2 (germline): MNHEY, SVGAGI. V gave up 4 bases and J gave up 6 bases; unmatched junction bases: 5. This CDR3 region has 13 residues. CDR3 amino acids: CASSSDRFDGYTF. Written as DNA, the CDR3 is TGTGCCAGCAGTTCGGACAGGTTCGATGGCTACACCTTC.

The CDR3 sequence: CATSGTGGSYEQYF. CDR3 DNA sequence: TGTGCCACTTCCGGGACAGGGGGGTCCTACGAGCAGTACTTC. This chain links TRBV15 with TRBJ2-7; 11 nucleotides agree with TRBD1. The CDR3 has 14 amino acids. V lost 9 bases, J lost 1 base, and 5 bases stayed unmatched. Germline V gene lookup returns CDR1 LNHNV and CDR2 YYDKDF (reference sequence). Drawing the rest from reference TRBV15 and TRBJ2-7, the complete variable domain is DAMVIQNPRYQVTQFGKPVTLSCSQTLNHNVMYWYQQKSSQAPKLLFHYYDKDFNNEADTPDNFQSRRPNTSFCFLDIRSPGLGDTAMYLCATSGTGGSYEQYFGPGTRLTVT.

V is TRBV27 and J is TRBJ2-5; 7 bases agree with TRBD2. Germline V lookup: CDR1 MNHEY, CDR2 SMNVEV (reference sequence). This CDR3 comprises 14 residues. Trimming cost V 4 bases and J 5 bases; bases outside gene matches: 7. The CDR3 loop is CASSSPGRRETQYF. The CDR3 nucleotides read TGTGCCAGCAGTTCTCCCGGGAGGAGGGAGACCCAGTACTTC.